The clone carrying this T cell receptor (beta chain) was seen only a few times. The entry originates in a study of blood T cell repertoires in COVID-19. Across the whole study: Whether acute or convalescent, the COVID-19 samples came from the United States, Italy and Spain. Nucleic acid was either cDNA or gDNA, and it came from T cells, B-cell-depleted T cells, or PBMCs.

Trimming cost V 1 base and J 3 bases, with 28 bases left between them. Germline assignment: CDR1 MDHEN and CDR2 SYDVKM. This CDR3 comprises 20 residues. In the original workflow: The authors estimated nucleated cell counts from reference gene primer amplification. Assay used: immunoSEQ multiplex PCR; TCRdb lists only in-frame clones, some missing. V, J and clone size were drawn from that table, and D and trimming were deduced from the DNA. The table has 150,000 to 200,000 clones, roughly 80% seen once. The genes are TRBV28 and TRBJ2-7, with a possible D match to TRBD2 (6 bases). This TCR came from a woman older than 75 with acute or convalescent COVID-19. The source material was peripheral blood. The CDR3 protein is CASSLLYLVGRPVDYYEQYF. CDR3 DNA sequence: TGTGCCAGCAGTTTATTGTATCTGGTGGGGAGGCCAGTTGACTACTACGAGCAGTACTTC. Using reference TRBV28 and TRBJ2-7 for the parts outside the CDR3, the full variable domain is DVKVTQSSRYLVKRTGEKVFLECVQDMDHENMFWYRQDPGLGLRLIYFSYDVKMKEKGDIPEGYSVSREKKERFSLILESASTNQTSMYLCASSLLYLVGRPVDYYEQYFGPGTRLTVT.